This T cell receptor beta chain was recovered during a study of T cells in Graves' hyperthyroidism and ophthalmopathy. At the level of the study: It was at initial diagnosis, before any treatment, that peripheral blood was collected. Study-wide points: For ophthalmopathy, model prediction preceded onset by a median 6.5 months.

TCR beta CDR3 sequences were amplified from RNA transcripts. First-round RT-PCR targeting the TCR CDR3 was performed with the HTBI primer set. TCRdb reanalysed the multiplex PCR reads using MiXCR and keeps one entry per CDR3 protein. Seen here are roughly 30,000 distinct CDR3 sequences, roughly 45% observed once, and the top ten hold 10% to 13%. Aged 18 to 65, the patients had hyperthyroidism that was newly diagnosed and had lasted under 2 months. Lactation, pregnancy, other autoimmune disease or uncontrolled infection excluded patients. The CDR3 extends over 13 amino acids. Germline lookup yields CDR1 SNHLY and CDR2 FYNNEI. V dropped 6 bases and J dropped 4 bases, with 12 bases sitting between them. With respect to this clonotype: Its specificity is unknown.

This chain uses TRBV2 with TRBJ1-2, with D perhaps TRBD1 (5 bases). The specimen was blood. The TCR comes from a woman in her 30s with Graves' hyperthyroidism. The CDR3 is CASRARETYGYTF. In nucleotides, the CDR3 is TGTGCCAGCAGGGCCAGGGAAACCTATGGCTACACCTTC. Based on the CDR3 plus reference TRBV2 and TRBJ1-2, the full variable domain is EPEVTQTPSHQVTQMGQEVILRCVPISNHLYFYWYRQILGQKVEFLVSFYNNEISEKSEIFDDQFSVERPDGSNFTLKIRSTKLEDSAMYFCASRARETYGYTFGSGTRLTVV.